The clone carrying this T cell receptor beta chain appeared a single time. This record belongs to a study of shared clonotypes between healthy human individuals. Repertoires were generated with immunoSEQ multiplex PCR, while TCRdb's copy carries only in-frame clones and drops some. Of under 700,000 clones listed, 95% were seen once; the top ten hold over 0.1%. CDR1 is MGHRA, CDR2 YSYEKL, per germline. The germline V and J ends were trimmed by 3 bases and 0 bases, with 11 bases remaining between them. This CDR3 is 16 amino acids long. Positive CCR7 selection of CD45RO-negative cells yielded the naive CD8 cells, and terminally differentiated effector memory CD45RA+ cells were excluded.

Material for sequencing was naive CD8+ T cells sorted from blood. The J gene is TRBJ2-2, the V gene TRBV4-1, with D hard to call. This TCR came from a woman aged 25 to 45 in good health. The CDR3 spells CASSHMTASNTGELFF. DNA of the CDR3: TGCGCCAGCAGCCATATGACTGCATCGAACACCGGGGAGCTGTTTTTT.